This T cell receptor beta chain was identified during a study of T cell responses to AZD1222 COVID-19 vaccine. Notes on the study in general: In the spike-specific TCR repertoire, nearly half reportedly target unmutated variant regions. Regions 160-218 and 743-854 held dominance among vaccine-associated CD4 TCRs, which spanned spike. Just a handful of AZD1222 recipients were seropositive at baseline. Donors in the cohort were predominantly white British and more often female, and clonal diversity was possibly underestimated.

The germline V gene has CDR1 ENHRY and CDR2 SYGVKD. The V and J ends lost 3 bases and 2 bases, in that order; junction bases with no gene match: 6. The CDR3 totals 15 residues. Worth noting for this clone: What it recognizes is unknown.

Method: immunoSEQ multiplex PCR; TCRdb's copy keeps in-frame clones and lacks some. The table lists some 200,000 clones, approximately 90% of them singletons. The chain couples TRBV10-3 to TRBJ2-7, with TRBD2 matching 8 bases. This TCR was recovered from an adult who received the MenACWY meningococcal vaccine as a control. The sample here was peripheral blood, taken 28 days after the second dose of the MenACWY control vaccine. The CDR3 protein is CAISEPSGPTYEQYF. DNA of the CDR3: TGTGCCATCAGTGAACCTAGCGGGCCCACCTACGAGCAGTACTTC.